The TCR beta chain described here comes from a study of monozygotic twins with inflammatory bowel disease. With the 5' RACE reads reprocessed, TCRdb shows one record per CDR3 protein and no DNA. This sample's table has fewer than 450,000 distinct CDR3 sequences. The CDR3 length is 16 residues. Germline V gene lookup returns CDR1 ENHRY and CDR2 SYGVKD. Source material: blood. The source of this sequence is a human donor with ulcerative colitis or Crohn's disease, or a healthy co-twin of an affected twin (not recorded which). The chain recombines TRBV10-3 with TRBJ2-2; checking the TCRdb D call of TRBD2 is not possible without DNA. The CDR3 protein is CAISETPGPATGELFF.